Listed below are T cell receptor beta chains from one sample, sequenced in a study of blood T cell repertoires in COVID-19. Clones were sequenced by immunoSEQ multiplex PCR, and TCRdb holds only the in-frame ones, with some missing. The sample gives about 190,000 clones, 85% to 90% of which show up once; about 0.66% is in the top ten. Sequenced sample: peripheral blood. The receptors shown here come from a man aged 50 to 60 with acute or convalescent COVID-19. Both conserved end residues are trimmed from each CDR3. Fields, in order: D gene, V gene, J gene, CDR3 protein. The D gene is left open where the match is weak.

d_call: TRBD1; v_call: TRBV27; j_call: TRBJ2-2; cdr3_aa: ASSPIRTGVTGELF
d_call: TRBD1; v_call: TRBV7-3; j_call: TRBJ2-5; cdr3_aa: ASSLTGEETQY
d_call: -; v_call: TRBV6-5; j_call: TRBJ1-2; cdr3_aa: ASSSQGINGYT
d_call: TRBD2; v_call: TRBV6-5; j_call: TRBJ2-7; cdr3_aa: ASSSIAGGYEQY
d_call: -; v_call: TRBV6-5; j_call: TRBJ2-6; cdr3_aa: ASSYLASGANVLT
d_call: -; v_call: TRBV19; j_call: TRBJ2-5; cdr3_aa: ASSMGGGRESQY
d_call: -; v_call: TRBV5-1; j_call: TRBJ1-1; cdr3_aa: ASKGGTEAF
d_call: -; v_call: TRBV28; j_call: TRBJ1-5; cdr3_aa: ASSFAQGIQPQH
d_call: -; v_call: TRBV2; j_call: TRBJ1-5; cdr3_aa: ASSERTSNQPQH
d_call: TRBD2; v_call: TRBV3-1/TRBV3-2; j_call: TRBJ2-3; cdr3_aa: ASSQEFNSGASTDTQY
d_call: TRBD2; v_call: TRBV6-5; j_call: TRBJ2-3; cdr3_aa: ASSYASGGATDTQY
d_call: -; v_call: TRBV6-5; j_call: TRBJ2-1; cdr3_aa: ASSWGTQQF
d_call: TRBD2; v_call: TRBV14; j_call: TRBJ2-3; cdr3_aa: ASSPGTSGLGTDTQY
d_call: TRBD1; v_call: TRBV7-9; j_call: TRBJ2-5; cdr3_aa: ASRDTGTGHQETQY
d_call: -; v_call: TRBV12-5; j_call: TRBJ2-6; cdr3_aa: ASGFSDTLSGANVLT
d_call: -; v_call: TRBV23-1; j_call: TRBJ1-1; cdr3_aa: ASSQSGSSNTEAF
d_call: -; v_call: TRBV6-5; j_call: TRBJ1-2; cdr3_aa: ASSYSTRTNYGYT
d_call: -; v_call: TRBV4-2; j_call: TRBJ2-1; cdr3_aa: ASSQEYLSPYNEQF
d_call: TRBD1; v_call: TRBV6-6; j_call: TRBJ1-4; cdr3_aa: ASSHFQGGTGSVREKLF
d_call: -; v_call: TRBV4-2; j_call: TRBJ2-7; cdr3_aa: ASSQVGGETYEQY
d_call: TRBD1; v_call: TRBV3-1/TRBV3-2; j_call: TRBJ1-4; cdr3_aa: ASSQRTGGDEKLF
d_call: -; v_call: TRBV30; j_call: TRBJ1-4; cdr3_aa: AWSVQPNEKLF
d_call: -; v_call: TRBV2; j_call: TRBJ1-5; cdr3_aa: ASSGGGNQPQH
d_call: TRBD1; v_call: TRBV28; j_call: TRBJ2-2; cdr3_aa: ASRDRGPGELF
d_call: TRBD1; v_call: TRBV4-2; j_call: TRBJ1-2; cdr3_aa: ASSQSSGTGFDGYT
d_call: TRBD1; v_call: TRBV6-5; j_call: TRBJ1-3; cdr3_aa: ASRTAGGSGNTIY
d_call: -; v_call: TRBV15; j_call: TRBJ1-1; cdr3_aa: ATSRDMWPNTEAF
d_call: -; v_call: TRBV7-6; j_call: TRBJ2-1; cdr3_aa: ASSFGTEYNEQF
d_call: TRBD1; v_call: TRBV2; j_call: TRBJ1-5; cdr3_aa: ASSEGIRTGQKQPQH
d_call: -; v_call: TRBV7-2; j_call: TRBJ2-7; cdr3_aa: ASSLGGAGSSYEQY
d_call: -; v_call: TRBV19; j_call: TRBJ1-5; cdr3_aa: ASSGEAGLQPQH
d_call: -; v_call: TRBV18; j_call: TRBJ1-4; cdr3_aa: ASSPQSVAGEKLF
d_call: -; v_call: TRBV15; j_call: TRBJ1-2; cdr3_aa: ATGREGGLSIGAT
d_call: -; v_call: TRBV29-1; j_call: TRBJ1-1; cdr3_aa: SVELTAVGPF
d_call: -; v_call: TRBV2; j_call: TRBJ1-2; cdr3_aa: ASKGEGYT
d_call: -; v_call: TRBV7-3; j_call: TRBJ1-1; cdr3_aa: ASSLNRVTEAF
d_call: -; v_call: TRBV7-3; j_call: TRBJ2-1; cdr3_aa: ASSSLGPVGEQF
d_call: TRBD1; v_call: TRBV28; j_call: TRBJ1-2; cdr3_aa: ASRKGGNGYT
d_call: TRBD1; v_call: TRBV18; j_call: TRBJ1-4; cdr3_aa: ASSESQGANEKLF
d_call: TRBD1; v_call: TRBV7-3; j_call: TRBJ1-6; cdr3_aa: ASSLTGTGSSPLH
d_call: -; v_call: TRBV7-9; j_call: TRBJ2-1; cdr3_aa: ASSLPGTINGDEQF
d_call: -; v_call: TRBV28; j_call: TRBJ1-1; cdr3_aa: ASSLLWGGRDTEAF
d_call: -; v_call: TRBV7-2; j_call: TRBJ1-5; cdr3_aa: ASSSTGNQPQH
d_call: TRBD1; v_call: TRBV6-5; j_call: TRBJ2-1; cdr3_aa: ASSYGTGASNEQF
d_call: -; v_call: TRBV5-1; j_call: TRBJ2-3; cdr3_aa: ASSLTGNTDTQY
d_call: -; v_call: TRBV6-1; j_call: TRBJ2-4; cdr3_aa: ASSEIGGNIQY